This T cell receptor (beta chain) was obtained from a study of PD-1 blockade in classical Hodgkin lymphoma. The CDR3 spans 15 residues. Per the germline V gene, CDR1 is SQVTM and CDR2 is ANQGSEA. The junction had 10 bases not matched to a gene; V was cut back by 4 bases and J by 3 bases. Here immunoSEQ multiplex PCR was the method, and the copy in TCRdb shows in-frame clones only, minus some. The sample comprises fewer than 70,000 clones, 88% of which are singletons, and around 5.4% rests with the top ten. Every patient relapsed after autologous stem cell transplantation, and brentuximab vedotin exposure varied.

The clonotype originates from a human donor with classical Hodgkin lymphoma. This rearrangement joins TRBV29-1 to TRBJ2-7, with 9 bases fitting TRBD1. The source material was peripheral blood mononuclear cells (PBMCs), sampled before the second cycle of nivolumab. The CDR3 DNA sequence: TGCAGCGTTGCCTTCACCGGGACAGGGATCTACGAGCAGTACTTC. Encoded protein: CSVAFTGTGIYEQYF.